Each of the 7 T cell receptor beta chains below was sequenced from the same sample in a study of blood T cell repertoires in COVID-19. The protocol was immunoSEQ multiplex PCR, while the TCRdb copy is restricted to in-frame clones and leaves out a portion. The table shows some 120,000 clones, with roughly 84% occurring only once. Specimen: peripheral blood. These receptors were collected from a man aged 40-49 years with acute or convalescent COVID-19.

This chain links TRBV7-6 with TRBJ2-7; D unresolved. The V and J ends lost 3 bases and 3 bases respectively, with 9 bases between them. Germline loops: CDR1 SGHVS, CDR2 FNYEAQ. The CDR3 has 13 residues. The CDR3 region has the DNA TGTGCCAGCAGCTTCCGGTCTGACTACGAGCAGTACTTC. Amino acid sequence: CASSFRSDYEQYF.

This chain's CDR3 is CASSPHPPVNEQFF. CDR3 in DNA: TGTGCCAGCTCACCACACCCGCCGGTGAATGAGCAGTTCTTC. The chain couples TRBV18 to TRBJ2-1; D not resolved. Germline values: CDR1 KGHSH, CDR2 LQKENI. This CDR3 is built from 14 residues. Trimming stripped 1 base from V and 7 bases from J, with 11 bases between.

This chain connects TRBV19 to TRBJ1-1, with TRBD1 matching over 7 bases. CDR3 length: 19 residues. Per germline, CDR1 LNHDA and CDR2 SQIVND (reference sequence). The V gene end was trimmed by 3 bases and the J gene end by 3 bases; junction bases not matched to a gene: 19. The CDR3 DNA reads as TGTGCCAGTAGTATCCAATTCGGGGACAGACTAACGATGGACACTGAAGCTTTCTTT. This codes for CASSIQFGDRLTMDTEAFF.

The gene calls are TRBV18 and TRBJ2-1; TRBD2 might be the D (5 bases). V was cut by 0 bases and J by 4 bases, with 7 bases left in between. The CDR3 consists of 14 residues. The germline V gene has CDR1 KGHSH and CDR2 LQKENI. CDR3: CASSPPVAYNEQFF. The CDR3 DNA follows: TGTGCCAGCTCACCACCGGTAGCGTACAATGAGCAGTTCTTC.

The J gene is TRBJ2-7, the V gene TRBV6-5, with 10 bases lining up with TRBD1. In germline, CDR1 is MNHEY, CDR2 SVGAGI. V shed 6 bases and J 4 bases; nucleotides not matched to a gene: 9. The CDR3 has 15 residues. The CDR3 DNA sequence: TGTGCCAGCAGGCCCGGGACAGGGGCTACTTACGAGCAGTACTTC. Encoded protein: CASRPGTGATYEQYF.

The J gene is TRBJ1-1, the V gene TRBV5-4; 9 bases align to TRBD1. The CDR3 loop spans 14 amino acids. The trim removed 2 bases at V and 4 bases at J, leaving 3 bases unmatched. Germline-derived CDR1 and CDR2 are SGHNT and YYREEE (reference sequence). As DNA, the CDR3 is TGTGCCAGCAGCTTCGACAGGGGGATCACTGAAGCTTTCTTT. It encodes CASSFDRGITEAFF.

This chain links TRBV30 with TRBJ1-1, with 8 bases fitting TRBD1. In germline, CDR1 is GTSNPN, CDR2 SVGIG (reference sequence). The CDR3 runs 12 residues. Trimming cost V 5 bases and J 3 bases; bases outside gene matches: 2. In DNA form, the CDR3 reads TGTGCCTGGGACAGGGGTGACACTGAAGCTTTCTTT. It codes for CAWDRGDTEAFF.